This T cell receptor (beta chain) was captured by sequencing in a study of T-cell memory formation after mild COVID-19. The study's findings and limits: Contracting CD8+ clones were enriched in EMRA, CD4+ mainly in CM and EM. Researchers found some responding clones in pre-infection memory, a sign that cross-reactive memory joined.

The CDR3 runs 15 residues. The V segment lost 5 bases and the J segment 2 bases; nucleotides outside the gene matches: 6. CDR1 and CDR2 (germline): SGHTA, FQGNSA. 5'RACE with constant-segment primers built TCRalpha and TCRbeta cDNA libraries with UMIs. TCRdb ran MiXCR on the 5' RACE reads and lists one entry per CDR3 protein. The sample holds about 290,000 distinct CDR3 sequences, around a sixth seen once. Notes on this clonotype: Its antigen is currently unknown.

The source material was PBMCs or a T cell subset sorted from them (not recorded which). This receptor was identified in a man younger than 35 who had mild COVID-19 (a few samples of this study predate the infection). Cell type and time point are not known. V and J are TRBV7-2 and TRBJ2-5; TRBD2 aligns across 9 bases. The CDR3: CASSNPAGGQETQYF. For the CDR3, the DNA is TGTGCCAGCAGCAACCCTGCGGGGGGGCAAGAGACCCAGTACTTC.